This is a list of T cell receptor beta chains from one sample in a study of T-cell memory formation after mild COVID-19. A single record per CDR3 protein comes from TCRdb applying MiXCR to the 5' RACE reads. The data contain around 200,000 distinct CDR3 sequences, 20% to 25% of them singletons. The sample comprised PBMCs or a T cell subset sorted from them (not recorded which). The receptors were gathered from an adult woman who had mild COVID-19 (a few samples of this study predate the infection). Cell type and time point are not known. Each CDR3 is given with its conserved first and last residue. A D gene is named only where the DNA matches it firmly. Only some rows state a clone size, as once, few, many or a class for expanded clones.

TRBV7-9,-,few,TRBJ1-1,CASSLRGIDTEAFF,TGTGCCAGCAGTTTGAGGGGGATCGACACTGAAGCTTTCTTT
TRBV5-1,TRBD2,-,TRBJ2-3,CASSFQGLAASFSTDTQYF,TGCGCCAGCAGCTTCCAGGGACTAGCAGCCTCCTTTAGCACAGATACGCAGTATTTT
TRBV10-2,-,few,TRBJ2-3,CASIAESTDTQYF,TGCGCCAGCATAGCGGAGAGCACAGATACGCAGTATTTT
TRBV7-9,-,-,TRBJ2-3,CASSPGPDHHTQYF,TGTGCCAGCAGCCCCGGGCCTGACCACCATACGCAGTATTTT
TRBV29-1,TRBD2,few,TRBJ2-1,CSVGGGIAWGHNEQFF,TGCAGCGTTGGCGGGGGGATAGCTTGGGGACACAATGAGCAGTTCTTC
TRBV10-2,TRBD1,few,TRBJ1-2,CASSGGEGGVGYGYTF,TGCGCCAGCAGTGGAGGAGAAGGGGGCGTTGGCTATGGCTACACCTTC
TRBV13,TRBD2,few,TRBJ2-7,CASSLEGLAEYEQYF,TGTGCCAGCAGCTTAGAGGGACTAGCGGAGTACGAGCAGTACTTC
TRBV9,TRBD2,-,TRBJ2-1,CASSVGLAGPNEQFF,TGTGCCAGCAGCGTAGGACTAGCGGGACCGAATGAGCAGTTCTTC
TRBV12-3/TRBV12-4,-,few,TRBJ2-7,CASSFSQSSYEQYF,TGTGCCAGCAGTTTTTCTCAGAGCTCCTACGAGCAGTACTTC
TRBV7-6,TRBD2,-,TRBJ2-7,CASSYSGHYEQYF,TGTGCCAGCAGCTATAGCGGGCACTACGAGCAGTACTTC
TRBV6-1,-,few,TRBJ2-2,CASSGRYPGRNTGELFF,TGTGCCAGCAGTGGGAGGTACCCGGGACGGAACACCGGGGAGCTGTTTTTT
TRBV11-2,-,-,TRBJ2-3,CASSLGWAVAAQGDTQYF,TGTGCCAGCAGCTTAGGCTGGGCCGTAGCGGCCCAGGGGGATACGCAGTATTTT
TRBV6-2/TRBV6-3,TRBD1,-,TRBJ1-5,CASSYTGTGVQPQHF,TGTGCCAGCAGTTACACAGGGACAGGGGTGCAGCCCCAGCATTTT
TRBV4-2,-,few,TRBJ1-1,CASSQELLTEEAFF,TGTGCCAGCAGCCAAGAACTTCTAACAGAAGAAGCTTTCTTT
TRBV5-1,-,few,TRBJ2-1,CASSLDPVGAYNEQFF,TGCGCCAGCAGCTTGGATCCGGTGGGGGCCTACAATGAGCAGTTCTTC
TRBV5-3,TRBD1,-,TRBJ2-1,CARSLLPGQNVGTGNEQFF,TGTGCCAGAAGCTTACTCCCGGGACAGAATGTGGGAACTGGCAATGAGCAGTTCTTC
TRBV11-2,-,few,TRBJ2-1,CASSLDPHDEQFF,TGTGCCAGCAGCTTAGACCCCCACGATGAGCAGTTCTTC
TRBV11-2,-,-,TRBJ2-7,CASQAGEQYF,TGTGCCAGTCAAGCCGGCGAGCAGTACTTC
TRBV6-2/TRBV6-3,TRBD1,few,TRBJ1-5,CASSTPRTGNQPQHF,TGTGCCAGCAGTACCCCACGGACAGGGAATCAGCCCCAGCATTTT
TRBV7-9,-,-,TRBJ1-1,CASSSSRWSDEAFF,TGTGCCAGCAGCTCCTCCAGATGGTCGGATGAAGCTTTCTTT
TRBV25-1,-,-,TRBJ2-3,CASSEYGDLETQYF,TGTGCCAGCAGTGAATATGGGGACCTAGAGACGCAGTATTTT
TRBV5-6,-,-,TRBJ2-1,CASSLGVIEQFF,TGTGCCAGCAGCTTGGGAGTAATTGAGCAGTTCTTC
TRBV19,-,-,TRBJ2-1,CASSIDGYNEQFF,TGTGCCAGTAGTATTGACGGGTACAATGAGCAGTTCTTC
TRBV7-2,TRBD2,many,TRBJ2-5,CASSLAVLAGGEETQYF,TGTGCCAGCAGCTTAGCAGTCCTAGCGGGAGGCGAGGAGACCCAGTACTTC
TRBV7-8,TRBD2,many,TRBJ2-1,CASSLIGGSYNEQFF,TGTGCCAGCAGCTTAATCGGGGGGTCCTACAATGAGCAGTTCTTC
TRBV11-2,TRBD1,few,TRBJ1-2,CASSPGTGGIMGYGYTF,TGTGCCAGCAGCCCGGGGACAGGGGGCATTATGGGCTATGGCTACACCTTC
TRBV9,TRBD2,-,TRBJ2-7,CASSVTPGGEYEQYF,TGTGCCAGCAGCGTGACCCCGGGGGGAGAATACGAGCAGTACTTC
TRBV12-3/TRBV12-4,TRBD2,few,TRBJ2-7,CASSFGLAGGYEQYF,TGTGCCAGCAGTTTTGGACTAGCGGGAGGGTACGAGCAGTACTTC
TRBV20-1,-,-,TRBJ2-3,CSATDTQYF,TGCAGCGCTACAGATACGCAGTATTTT
TRBV19,-,-,TRBJ1-2,CASSTSTYNYGYTF,TGTGCCAGTAGTACCTCGACTTATAACTATGGCTACACCTTC
TRBV5-1,-,-,TRBJ2-7,CASSWDGSFEQYF,TGCGCCAGCAGCTGGGACGGGTCCTTCGAGCAGTACTTC
TRBV7-6,-,-,TRBJ2-7,CASSPDPSYEQYF,TGTGCCAGCAGCCCGGACCCCTCCTACGAGCAGTACTTC
TRBV3-1,-,-,TRBJ2-3,CASSLDDDTQYF,TGTGCCAGCAGCCTAGATGACGATACGCAGTATTTT
TRBV20-1,-,-,TRBJ2-2,CSARDRLALSTGELFF,TGCAGTGCTAGAGATAGGTTGGCCTTGTCAACCGGGGAGCTGTTTTTT
TRBV5-1,-,-,TRBJ2-6,CASSFAGAGANVLTF,TGCGCCAGCAGCTTCGCGGGTGCCGGGGCCAACGTCCTGACTTTC
TRBV24-1,-,few,TRBJ2-1,CAIAEGYSYNEQFF,TGTGCCATCGCTGAAGGGTATTCCTACAATGAGCAGTTCTTC
TRBV6-6,TRBD1,-,TRBJ2-5,CASSYRDSTIPRAEETQYF,TGTGCCAGCAGTTACCGGGACAGCACTATCCCAAGGGCCGAAGAGACCCAGTACTTC
TRBV11-2,-,-,TRBJ2-2,CASSSLANTGELFF,TGTGCCAGCAGCTCCCTCGCGAACACCGGGGAGCTGTTTTTT
TRBV12-3/TRBV12-4,-,-,TRBJ1-2,CASSFGTNYGYTF,TGTGCCAGCAGTTTCGGGACAAACTATGGCTACACCTTC
TRBV29-1,-,few,TRBJ2-4,CSVEDTPGPGYIQYF,TGCAGCGTTGAAGATACGCCAGGCCCTGGATACATTCAGTACTTC
TRBV7-9,-,few,TRBJ2-7,CASSPVVREAHYEQYF,TGTGCCAGCAGCCCCGTAGTTAGGGAGGCCCACTACGAGCAGTACTTC
TRBV11-2,-,-,TRBJ2-3,CASSLHQGSTDTQYF,TGTGCCAGCAGCTTACATCAGGGAAGCACAGATACGCAGTATTTT
TRBV29-1,TRBD2,-,TRBJ2-3,CSVEETGNAGGTDTQYF,TGCAGCGTTGAAGAGACGGGAAATGCGGGGGGCACAGATACGCAGTATTTT
TRBV3-1,-,-,TRBJ1-2,CASSQGTGNYGYTF,TGTGCCAGCAGCCAAGGAACAGGGAACTATGGCTACACCTTC
TRBV30,-,few,TRBJ1-5,CAWSVQGHQPQHF,TGTGCCTGGAGTGTACAGGGCCATCAGCCCCAGCATTTT
TRBV3-1,TRBD2,few,TRBJ2-3,CASKQGLAVTDTQYF,TGTGCCAGTAAGCAGGGACTAGCGGTGACAGATACGCAGTATTTT
TRBV4-2,-,few,TRBJ1-1,CASSQDSMNTEAFF,TGTGCCAGCAGCCAAGACAGTATGAACACTGAAGCTTTCTTT
TRBV12-3/TRBV12-4,TRBD1,-,TRBJ1-2,CASSSFGQGREVDYGYTF,TGTGCCAGCAGTTCTTTCGGACAGGGAAGGGAAGTAGACTATGGCTACACCTTC
TRBV7-9,-,-,TRBJ2-2,CALPQGLAANTGELFF,TGTGCCCTCCCCCAGGGGCTAGCGGCGAACACCGGGGAGCTGTTTTTT
TRBV20-1,TRBD1,-,TRBJ1-2,CSARDRDRVLSYTF,TGCAGTGCTAGAGACCGGGACAGGGTACTTAGCTACACCTTC
TRBV6-5,TRBD1,-,TRBJ1-1,CASSPARDRVNTEAFF,TGTGCCAGCAGCCCCGCCCGGGACAGAGTGAACACTGAAGCTTTCTTT
TRBV7-9,-,-,TRBJ2-4,CASSPRQENIQYF,TGTGCCAGCAGCCCCCGACAGGAAAACATTCAGTACTTC
TRBV6-5,-,few,TRBJ2-5,CASREDVLETQYF,TGTGCCAGCAGGGAGGACGTGTTGGAGACCCAGTACTTC
TRBV6-5,-,-,TRBJ2-7,CASSYLGPSYEQYF,TGTGCCAGCAGTTACCTCGGACCTTCCTACGAGCAGTACTTC
TRBV28,-,-,TRBJ2-5,CASRTEGRQETQYF,TGTGCCAGCAGGACAGAGGGGAGGCAAGAGACCCAGTACTTC
TRBV10-3,-,few,TRBJ2-1,CAIRGDESNEQFF,TGTGCCATCAGGGGAGACGAGAGTAATGAGCAGTTCTTC
TRBV29-1,TRBD1,-,TRBJ2-5,CSVEDPDRQGGEETQYF,TGCAGCGTTGAAGACCCCGACCGACAGGGTGGTGAAGAGACCCAGTACTTC
TRBV29-1,-,few,TRBJ2-7,CSVGSGSSYEQYF,TGCAGCGTTGGTAGCGGAAGCTCCTACGAGCAGTACTTC
TRBV4-1,-,-,TRBJ2-7,CASSQEVALSSYEQYF,TGCGCCAGCAGCCAAGAGGTAGCTTTGAGCTCCTACGAGCAGTACTTC
TRBV4-1,-,-,TRBJ2-5,CASSPRAGQETQYF,TGCGCCAGCAGCCCGAGGGCCGGCCAAGAGACCCAGTACTTC